This T cell receptor (beta chain) was profiled in a study of blood T cell repertoires in COVID-19. Authors' methods: It was from reference gene primer amplification that nucleated cell counts were estimated. TCRdb's copy holds only in-frame clones and misses some; the assay was immunoSEQ multiplex PCR. V and J calls and clone size are given by that table; D and trimming were obtained from the DNA. The profile shows over 80,000 clones, more than 70% of them singletons. V lost 6 bases to trimming and J lost 0 bases, with 3 bases between them. CDR3 length: 12 amino acids. CDR1 and CDR2 (germline): SGHNT, YENEEA.

The rearrangement links TRBV11-3 to TRBJ1-5, with no clear D. The clonotype comes from a woman aged 60-75 years with acute or convalescent COVID-19. The specimen sequenced was peripheral blood. CDR3: CASRYSNQPQHF. CDR3 coding DNA: TGTGCCAGCAGGTATAGCAATCAGCCCCAGCATTTT.